Listed below are T cell receptor beta chains from one sample, sequenced in a study of technical replicates of blood from a few donors. This table comes from immunoSEQ multiplex PCR, and its TCRdb copy is limited to in-frame clones, with some not included. The sample has 55,000 to 75,000 clones, around 87% seen once. The sample consisted of PBMCs. The receptors originated from a human donor in good health. Some clones in this sample may be carry-over from other donors' samples. CDR3s include the opening cysteine and the closing phenylalanine or tryptophan. D genes are given only for firm matches. The size of a clone is reported for some rows only, either as once, few or many, or as a class for expanded clones.

v_gene	d_gene	j_gene	len	abundance	CDR3aa	CDR3nt
TRBV9	-	TRBJ2-3	12	once	CASSISTDTQYF	TGTGCCAGCAGTATCTCCACAGATACGCAGTATTTT
TRBV23-1	-	TRBJ1-1	15	once	CASVLGVGGGTEAFF	TGCGCCTCCGTTCTGGGGGTGGGGGGAGGCACTGAAGCTTTCTTT
TRBV10-3	-	TRBJ2-7	12	once	CAISDSGSEQYF	TGTGCCATCAGTGACTCGGGTTCCGAGCAGTACTTC
TRBV7-8	-	TRBJ2-5	13	-	CASSLGGQETQYF	TGTGCCAGCAGCTTAGGCGGCCAAGAGACCCAGTACTTC
TRBV6-1	-	TRBJ1-5	13	-	CASSEQRNQPQHF	TGTGCCAGCAGTGAACAGCGAAATCAGCCCCAGCATTTT
TRBV4-3	-	TRBJ1-1	14	-	CASSLSRGGTEAFF	TGCGCCAGCAGTCTATCCCGAGGGGGCACTGAAGCTTTCTTT
TRBV5-1	TRBD1	TRBJ1-3	14	-	CASSRDRSGNTIYF	TGCGCCAGCAGCCGGGACAGGTCTGGAAACACCATATATTTT
TRBV4-2	-	TRBJ2-7	15	-	CASSPQLQGFYEQYF	TGTGCCAGCAGCCCCCAGCTCCAGGGGTTTTACGAGCAGTACTTC
TRBV5-1	-	TRBJ1-2	14	few	CASSPFGGDYGYTF	TGCGCCAGCAGCCCCTTCGGGGGTGACTATGGCTACACCTTC
TRBV19	TRBD1	TRBJ1-1	15	-	CASSILGQGSTEAFF	TGTGCCAGTAGTATCCTAGGACAGGGGAGCACTGAAGCTTTCTTT
TRBV5-6	-	TRBJ1-4	17	-	CASSQKLTASFNEKLFF	TGTGCCAGCAGCCAAAAACTGACAGCTTCCTTTAATGAAAAACTGTTTTTT
TRBV5-1	-	TRBJ2-7	15	-	CASSLRAGASYEQYF	TGCGCCAGCAGCTTGAGGGCGGGGGCTAGCTACGAGCAGTACTTC
TRBV11-2	-	TRBJ2-3	13	once	CASSAGSPDTQYF	TGTGCCAGCAGCGCCGGGTCTCCAGATACGCAGTATTTT
TRBV7-2	-	TRBJ2-6	13	-	CASTVSGANVLTF	TGTGCCAGTACAGTCTCTGGGGCCAACGTCCTGACTTTC
TRBV7-9	-	TRBJ1-1	14	-	CASRWGGGNTEAFF	TGTGCCAGCAGATGGGGCGGGGGGAACACTGAAGCTTTCTTT
TRBV27	TRBD2	TRBJ2-1	15	-	CASRQTSGIGNEQFF	TGTGCCAGCAGGCAAACTAGCGGGATAGGAAATGAGCAGTTCTTC
TRBV7-9	TRBD2	TRBJ2-5	15	-	CASSRIAGSQETQYF	TGTGCCAGCAGCCGGATAGCGGGAAGTCAAGAGACCCAGTACTTC
TRBV18	-	TRBJ2-7	14	-	CASSPPGTYYEQYF	TGTGCCAGCTCACCGCCAGGGACTTACTACGAGCAGTACTTC
TRBV5-6	-	TRBJ1-2	15	-	CASSLVEQANYGYTF	TGTGCCAGCAGCTTGGTAGAACAGGCGAACTATGGCTACACCTTC
TRBV7-9	-	TRBJ2-7	13	-	CASSSSRVYEQYF	TGTGCCAGCAGCTCAAGTCGGGTCTACGAGCAGTACTTC
TRBV18	TRBD1	TRBJ2-5	16	-	CASSPSGTGGGETQYF	TGTGCCAGCTCACCATCCGGGACAGGGGGCGGAGAGACCCAGTACTTC
TRBV30	-	TRBJ2-2	12	-	CAWRAGPGELFF	TGTGCCTGGAGGGCGGGACCCGGGGAGCTGTTTTTT
TRBV13	TRBD2	TRBJ2-1	15	-	CASSFRGVALVEQFF	TGTGCCAGCAGCTTCCGGGGGGTGGCCTTGGTGGAGCAGTTCTTC
TRBV2	TRBD2	TRBJ2-3	17	-	CASSEYTASGRIDTQYF	TGTGCCAGCAGTGAATACACGGCTAGCGGGAGGATAGATACGCAGTATTTT
TRBV6-1	TRBD1	TRBJ2-1	15	-	CASSEGAGGVNEQFF	TGTGCCAGCAGTGAAGGGGCAGGGGGCGTGAATGAGCAGTTCTTC
TRBV7-3	-	TRBJ2-2	14	-	CASSPPGAAGELFF	TGTGCCAGCAGCCCACCAGGGGCGGCCGGGGAGCTGTTTTTT
TRBV29-1	-	TRBJ2-7	13	once	CSALMAGGYEQYF	TGCAGCGCCTTGATGGCCGGAGGCTACGAGCAGTACTTC
TRBV4-1	-	TRBJ2-7	14	once	CASSQPWQGYEQYF	TGCGCCAGCAGCCAACCTTGGCAGGGCTACGAGCAGTACTTC
TRBV11-2	TRBD1	TRBJ1-6	18	-	CASSIPTGGRSYNSPLHF	TGTGCCAGCAGCATCCCGACAGGGGGAAGATCCTATAATTCACCCCTCCACTTT
TRBV4-3	TRBD2	TRBJ2-1	15	-	CASRPGLAVYNEQFF	TGCGCCAGCCGACCGGGACTAGCGGTATACAATGAGCAGTTCTTC
TRBV6-5	TRBD1	TRBJ2-7	14	-	CASRDTGGGWEQYF	TGTGCCAGCAGAGATACAGGGGGCGGTTGGGAGCAGTACTTC
TRBV20-1	-	TRBJ2-5	11	-	CSAIQGETQYF	TGCAGTGCTATCCAGGGAGAGACCCAGTACTTC
TRBV27	-	TRBJ2-7	14	-	CASSDREVPYEQYF	TGTGCCAGCAGTGACAGGGAGGTCCCCTACGAGCAGTACTTC
TRBV2	-	TRBJ1-6	12	-	CASTKRDSPLHF	TGTGCCAGCACCAAACGGGATTCACCCCTCCACTTT
TRBV10-3	TRBD1	TRBJ2-7	14	once	CAVTNRDRPYEQYF	TGTGCCGTAACTAACCGGGACAGACCCTACGAGCAGTACTTC
TRBV2	TRBD1	TRBJ2-5	15	-	CASSKTGTAQETQYF	TGTGCCAGCAGTAAAACCGGGACAGCCCAAGAGACCCAGTACTTC
TRBV6-6	TRBD1	TRBJ1-2	15	-	CASSYSTAGGVGYTF	TGTGCCAGCAGTTACTCGACGGCAGGGGGTGTTGGCTACACCTTC
TRBV25-1	TRBD1	TRBJ2-7	15	-	CASSEPGQGRYEQYF	TGTGCCAGCAGTGAACCGGGACAGGGTCGCTACGAGCAGTACTTC
TRBV25-1	-	TRBJ1-1	15	-	CASSPNGGANTEAFF	TGTGCCAGCAGCCCAAATGGGGGGGCGAACACTGAAGCTTTCTTT
TRBV6-4	TRBD2	TRBJ2-3	16	-	CASLDPGGRITDTQYF	TGTGCCAGCTTAGACCCGGGGGGGCGGATCACAGATACGCAGTATTTT
TRBV9	-	TRBJ2-7	16	-	CASSVEQAPSSYEQYF	TGTGCCAGCAGCGTAGAGCAAGCACCTAGTTCCTACGAGCAGTACTTC
TRBV18	TRBD1	TRBJ1-1	14	-	CASSRPGQGTEAFF	TGTGCCAGCTCACGACCGGGACAGGGGACGGAAGCTTTCTTT
TRBV7-2	-	TRBJ1-2	13	few	CASTFPDSSGYTF	TGTGCCAGCACCTTCCCGGACAGCTCTGGCTACACCTTC
TRBV27	TRBD1	TRBJ2-7	15	-	CASRITGTGGHEQYF	TGTGCCAGCAGAATTACCGGGACAGGGGGGCACGAGCAGTACTTC
TRBV5-1	-	TRBJ2-7	14	-	CASSLGQSYYEQYF	TGCGCCAGCAGCTTGGGCCAGTCTTACTACGAGCAGTACTTC
TRBV5-1	-	TRBJ1-4	15	-	CASSQEGLTNEKLFF	TGCGCCAGCAGCCAAGAGGGTCTTACTAATGAAAAACTGTTTTTT
TRBV4-3	TRBD2	TRBJ2-1	15	-	CASSQSLAGDNEQFF	TGCGCCAGCAGCCAATCACTAGCGGGGGACAATGAGCAGTTCTTC
TRBV7-7	-	TRBJ2-1	17	-	CASSRQPGLRLEDEQFF	TGTGCCAGCAGCAGACAGCCGGGACTGCGCCTCGAGGATGAGCAGTTCTTC
TRBV30	TRBD2	TRBJ2-3	14	-	CACPVAGEADTQYF	TGTGCCTGCCCCGTAGCGGGAGAGGCAGATACGCAGTATTTT
TRBV7-2	TRBD1	TRBJ2-7	14	-	CASSGGQGVYEQYF	TGTGCCAGCAGCGGCGGACAGGGAGTTTACGAGCAGTACTTC
TRBV7-2	-	TRBJ1-1	13	-	CASSFATNTEAFF	TGTGCCAGCAGCTTCGCTACGAACACTGAAGCTTTCTTT
TRBV29-1	-	TRBJ1-1	11	once	CSVDSGSEAFF	TGCAGCGTTGATTCGGGGTCTGAAGCTTTCTTT
TRBV7-7	-	TRBJ2-1	14	-	CASSLTKDNNEQFF	TGTGCCAGCAGCCTAACGAAAGACAACAATGAGCAGTTCTTC
TRBV4-3	-	TRBJ2-5	18	-	CASSQDVRRGMGPETQYF	TGCGCCAGCAGCCAAGATGTGCGGCGGGGAATGGGACCAGAGACCCAGTACTTC
TRBV7-7	-	TRBJ2-5	18	-	CASSATGSFTSGQETQYF	TGTGCCAGCAGCGCTACCGGGTCCTTTACATCCGGCCAAGAGACCCAGTACTTC